The sequence of this T cell receptor beta chain was determined in a study of breast tumors, draining lymph nodes, adjacent tissues. TCRdb reprocessed the multiplex PCR reads with MiXCR, giving one entry per CDR3 protein. Among approximately 100,000 distinct CDR3 sequences listed, 21% were seen once. There are many counts of this clonotype. Samples came from axillary lymph nodes draining the breast cancer. Input material: axillary lymph node tissue. The receptor's source is a female donor with breast cancer. Some clones in this sample may be carry-over from other donors' samples.

CDR3 in DNA: TGTGCCAGCAGCTTAGATGGTAGCGGGAGGTACGAGCAGTACTTC. Its translation: CASSLDGSGRYEQYF. This sequence joins TRBV11-3 and TRBJ2-7, with 10 nucleotides matching TRBD2. Germline V gene sequence: CDR1 SGHNT, CDR2 YENEEA. The CDR3 length is 15 residues. V was pared by 0 bases and J by 4 bases, with 3 bases of the junction left unmatched.